The next 3 T cell receptor beta chains were all read from a single sample in a study of shared clonotypes between healthy human individuals. CD45RO negativity and positive selection for CCR7 defined naive CD8 cells, a population that excluded terminally differentiated effector memory CD45RA+ cells. The table came from immunoSEQ multiplex PCR; TCRdb's copy has only in-frame clones and leaves some out. The table shows about 600,000 clones, with about 98% occurring only once. Sequenced input: naive CD8+ T cells sorted from blood. These TCRs come from a young man in good health.

The CDR3 DNA reads TGTGCCATCAGTGAGTCGCTGACTAGCGTCTCCTACGAGCAGTACTTC. This encodes CAISESLTSVSYEQYF. This chain uses TRBV10-3 with TRBJ2-7, with TRBD2 matching over 8 bases. Germline V gives CDR1 ENHRY, CDR2 SYGVKD. The CDR3 is 16 amino acids. Trimming cost V 0 bases and J 0 bases; bases outside gene matches: 4.

The chain employs TRBV11-1 and TRBJ1-5, with no clear D. Germline V CDR1 and CDR2: SGHAT, FQDESV (reference sequence). The CDR3 consists of 13 residues. Trimming took off 1 base at V and 5 bases at J, with 6 bases between the two ends. The CDR3 DNA follows: TGTGCCAGCAGCTTAGGTGGCGATCAGCCCCAGCATTTT. Protein: CASSLGGDQPQHF.

This clone was detected only once. The genes are TRBV7-9 and TRBJ2-2; TRBD2 agrees at 8 bases. Germline V gives CDR1 SEHNR, CDR2 FQNEAQ (reference sequence). The CDR3 runs 17 residues. V was pared by 5 bases and J by 2 bases, with 10 bases of the junction left unmatched. For the CDR3, the DNA is TGTGCCAGCAGCATTAGCGGGAACCCCTTAAACACCGGGGAGCTGTTTTTT. Its protein product is CASSISGNPLNTGELFF. Based on the CDR3 plus reference TRBV7-9 and TRBJ2-2, the full variable domain is DTGVSQNPRHKITKRGQNVTFRCDPISEHNRLYWYRQTLGQGPEFLTYFQNEAQLEKSRLLSDRFSAERPKGSFSTLEIQRTEQGDSAMYLCASSISGNPLNTGELFFGEGSRLTVL.